This T cell receptor (beta chain) is from a study of Graves' ophthalmopathy and Graves' hyperthyroidism. The CDR3 loop spans 13 amino acids. Germline values: CDR1 SGDLS, CDR2 YYNGEE. Trimming removed 0 bases from V and 4 bases from J, with 7 bases in between. Ten or more counts support this clonotype. RNA transcripts were the template, and TCR beta CDR3 regions were amplified from them. RT-PCR with HTBI primers came first, then second-round multiplex PCR. Via MiXCR, TCRdb re-called the multiplex PCR reads, giving one row per CDR3 protein. This sample has under 800,000 distinct CDR3 sequences, with 20% to 25% found just once.

Input material: peripheral blood. The J gene is TRBJ1-1, the V gene TRBV9; D gene unclear. The receptor was isolated from a woman between 18 and 29 years old with stable Graves' hyperthyroidism. Some clones in this sample may be carry-over from other donors' samples. CDR3 loop: CASSVGGLTEAFF. The CDR3 DNA sequence: TGTGCCAGCAGCGTAGGGGGTCTCACTGAAGCTTTCTTT.